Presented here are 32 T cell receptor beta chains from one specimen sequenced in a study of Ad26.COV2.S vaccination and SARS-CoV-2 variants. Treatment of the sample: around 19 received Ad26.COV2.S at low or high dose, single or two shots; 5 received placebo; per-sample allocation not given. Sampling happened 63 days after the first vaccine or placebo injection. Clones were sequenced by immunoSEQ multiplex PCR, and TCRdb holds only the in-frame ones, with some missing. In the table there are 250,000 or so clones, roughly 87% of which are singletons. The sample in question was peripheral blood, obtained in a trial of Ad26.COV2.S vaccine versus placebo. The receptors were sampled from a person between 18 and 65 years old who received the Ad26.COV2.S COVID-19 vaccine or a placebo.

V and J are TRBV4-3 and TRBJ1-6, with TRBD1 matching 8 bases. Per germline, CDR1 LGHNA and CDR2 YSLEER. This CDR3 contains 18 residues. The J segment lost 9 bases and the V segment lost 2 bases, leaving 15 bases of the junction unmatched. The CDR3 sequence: CASSQISDRAVWGSPLHF. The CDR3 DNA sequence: TGCGCCAGCAGCCAAATCTCGGACAGGGCGGTTTGGGGTTCACCCCTCCACTTT.

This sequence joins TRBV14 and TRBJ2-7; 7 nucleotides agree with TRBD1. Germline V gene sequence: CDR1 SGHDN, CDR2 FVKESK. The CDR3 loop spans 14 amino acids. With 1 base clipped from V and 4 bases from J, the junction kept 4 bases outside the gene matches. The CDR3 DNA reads TGTGCCAGCAGCCAAGCGGACAGGCTATACGAGCAGTACGTC. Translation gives CASSQADRLYEQYV.

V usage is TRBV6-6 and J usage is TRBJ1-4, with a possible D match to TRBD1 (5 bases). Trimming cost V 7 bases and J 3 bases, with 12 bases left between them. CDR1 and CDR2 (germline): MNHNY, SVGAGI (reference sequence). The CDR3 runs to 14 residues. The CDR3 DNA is TGTGCCAGCATTAGGGGCCCACCTAATGAAAAACTGTTTTTT. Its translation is CASIRGPPNEKLFF.

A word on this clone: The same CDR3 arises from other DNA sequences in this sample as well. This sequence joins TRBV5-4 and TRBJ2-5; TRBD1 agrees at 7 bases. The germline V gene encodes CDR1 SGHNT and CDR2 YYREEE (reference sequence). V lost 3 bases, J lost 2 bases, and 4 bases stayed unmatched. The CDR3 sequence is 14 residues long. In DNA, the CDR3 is TGTGCCAGCAGCTCAAGACAGGGACAAGAGACCCAGTACTTC. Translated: CASSSRQGQETQYF.

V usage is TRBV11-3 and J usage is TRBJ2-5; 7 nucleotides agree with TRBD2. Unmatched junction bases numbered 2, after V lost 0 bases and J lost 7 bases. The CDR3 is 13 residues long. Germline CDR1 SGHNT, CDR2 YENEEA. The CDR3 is CASSLESGGTQYF. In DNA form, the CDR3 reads TGTGCCAGCAGCTTAGAATCGGGGGGGACCCAGTACTTC.

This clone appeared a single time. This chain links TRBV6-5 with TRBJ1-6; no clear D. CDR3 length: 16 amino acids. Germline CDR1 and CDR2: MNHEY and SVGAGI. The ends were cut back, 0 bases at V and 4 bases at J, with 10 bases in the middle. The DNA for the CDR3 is TGTGCCAGCAGTTACTCTCCGGCCCTGTATAATTCACCCCTCCACTTT. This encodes CASSYSPALYNSPLHF.

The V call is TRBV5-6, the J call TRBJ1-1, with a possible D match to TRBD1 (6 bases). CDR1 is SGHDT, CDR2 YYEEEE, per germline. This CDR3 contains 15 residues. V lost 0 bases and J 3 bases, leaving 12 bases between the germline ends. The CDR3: CASSLGAGVYTEAFF. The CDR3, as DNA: TGTGCCAGCAGCTTGGGGGCAGGGGTATACACTGAAGCTTTCTTT.

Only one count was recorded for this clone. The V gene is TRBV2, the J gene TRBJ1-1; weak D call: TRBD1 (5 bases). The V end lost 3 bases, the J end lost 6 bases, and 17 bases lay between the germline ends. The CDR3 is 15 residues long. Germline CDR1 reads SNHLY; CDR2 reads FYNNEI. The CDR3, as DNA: TGTGCCAGCAGTGACAGGGTGGCGTTTCTGTCTGAAGCTTTCTTT. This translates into CASSDRVAFLSEAFF.

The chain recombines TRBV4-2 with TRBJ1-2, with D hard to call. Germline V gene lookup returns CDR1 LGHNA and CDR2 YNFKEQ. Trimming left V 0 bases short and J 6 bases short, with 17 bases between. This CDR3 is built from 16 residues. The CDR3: CASSQEDVWAADGYTF. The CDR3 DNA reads TGTGCCAGCAGCCAAGAGGATGTATGGGCAGCGGATGGCTACACCTTC.

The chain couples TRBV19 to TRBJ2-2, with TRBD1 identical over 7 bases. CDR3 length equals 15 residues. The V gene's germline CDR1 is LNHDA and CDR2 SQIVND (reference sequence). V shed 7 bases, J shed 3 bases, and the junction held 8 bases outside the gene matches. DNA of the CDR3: TGTGCCAGTATTGGCTTGACAGGGCACACCGGGGAGCTGTTTTTT. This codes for CASIGLTGHTGELFF.

The CDR3, as DNA: TGTGCCACCGCACTAGCGGGAGTCACCGGGGAGCTGTTTTTT. It codes for CATALAGVTGELFF. The chain uses TRBV10-3 and TRBJ2-2; 11 bases fit TRBD2. The CDR3 is 14 amino acids. The junction had 5 bases not matched to a gene; V was cut back by 10 bases and J by 4 bases. Germline CDR1 reads ENHRY; CDR2 reads SYGVKD.

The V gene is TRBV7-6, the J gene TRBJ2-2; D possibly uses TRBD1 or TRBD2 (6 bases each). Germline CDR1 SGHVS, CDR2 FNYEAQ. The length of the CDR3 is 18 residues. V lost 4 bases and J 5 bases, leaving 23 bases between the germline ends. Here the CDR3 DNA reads TGTGCCAGCAGCTCCCCAAGGGGGGCGTTAACGGGGACCGGGGAGCTGTTTTTT. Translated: CASSSPRGALTGTGELFF.

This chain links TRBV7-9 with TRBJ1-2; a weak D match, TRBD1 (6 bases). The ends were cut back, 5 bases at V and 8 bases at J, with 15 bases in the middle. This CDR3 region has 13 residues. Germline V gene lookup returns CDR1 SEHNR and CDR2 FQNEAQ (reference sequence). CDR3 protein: CASSIGQGNGYTF. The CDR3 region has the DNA TGTGCCAGCAGCATAGGGCAGGGGAACGGCTACACCTTC.

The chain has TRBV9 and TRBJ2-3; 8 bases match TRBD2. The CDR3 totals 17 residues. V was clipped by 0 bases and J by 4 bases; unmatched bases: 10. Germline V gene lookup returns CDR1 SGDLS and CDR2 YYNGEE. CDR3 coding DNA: TGTGCCAGCAGCGTAGCCGTCGCCAGCGGGAGTTCAGATACGCAGTATTTT. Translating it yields CASSVAVASGSSDTQYF.

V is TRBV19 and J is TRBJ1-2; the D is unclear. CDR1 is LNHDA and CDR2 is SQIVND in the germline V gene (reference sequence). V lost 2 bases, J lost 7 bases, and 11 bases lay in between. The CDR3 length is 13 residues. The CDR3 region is CASSIRRVGGYTF. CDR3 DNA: TGTGCCAGTAGTATAAGACGGGTCGGTGGCTACACCTTC. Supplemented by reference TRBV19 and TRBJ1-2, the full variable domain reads DGGITQSPKYLFRKEGQNVTLSCEQNLNHDAMYWYRQDPGQGLRLIYYSQIVNDFQKGDIAEGYSVSREKKESFPLTVTSAQKNPTAFYLCASSIRRVGGYTFGSGTRLTVV.

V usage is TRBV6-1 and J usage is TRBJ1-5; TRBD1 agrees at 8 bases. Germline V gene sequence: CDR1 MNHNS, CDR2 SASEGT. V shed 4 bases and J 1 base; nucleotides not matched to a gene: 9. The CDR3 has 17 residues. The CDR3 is CASSGSGRGLSNQPQHF. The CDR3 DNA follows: TGTGCCAGCAGTGGAAGTGGCAGGGGGCTGAGCAATCAGCCCCAGCATTTT.

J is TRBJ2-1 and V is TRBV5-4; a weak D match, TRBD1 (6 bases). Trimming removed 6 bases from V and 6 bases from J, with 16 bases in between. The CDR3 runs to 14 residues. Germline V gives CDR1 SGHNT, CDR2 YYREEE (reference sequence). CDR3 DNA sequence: TGTGCCAGCACCCTGACAGGATCCGGCAATGAGCAGTTCTTC. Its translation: CASTLTGSGNEQFF.

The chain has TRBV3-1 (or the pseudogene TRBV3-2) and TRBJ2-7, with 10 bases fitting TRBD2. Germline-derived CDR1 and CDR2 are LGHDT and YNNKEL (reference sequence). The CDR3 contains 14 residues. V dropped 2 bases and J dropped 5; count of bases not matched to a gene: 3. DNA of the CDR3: TGTGCCAGCAGCCAAAGCGGGAGGGCCAACGAGCAGTACGTC. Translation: CASSQSGRANEQYV.

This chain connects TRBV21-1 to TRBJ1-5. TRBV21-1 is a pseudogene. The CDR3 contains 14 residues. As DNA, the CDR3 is TGTGCCAGCAGCAAAGGGCAGCTCAATCAGCCCCAGCATTTT. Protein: CASSKGQLNQPQHF.

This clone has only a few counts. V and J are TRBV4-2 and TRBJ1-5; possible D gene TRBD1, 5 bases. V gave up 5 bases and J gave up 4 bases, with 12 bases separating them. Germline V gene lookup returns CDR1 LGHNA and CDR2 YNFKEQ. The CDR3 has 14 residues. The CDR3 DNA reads TGTGCCAGCAGCTCGCGCAGGGATAATCAGCCCCAGCATTTT. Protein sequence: CASSSRRDNQPQHF.

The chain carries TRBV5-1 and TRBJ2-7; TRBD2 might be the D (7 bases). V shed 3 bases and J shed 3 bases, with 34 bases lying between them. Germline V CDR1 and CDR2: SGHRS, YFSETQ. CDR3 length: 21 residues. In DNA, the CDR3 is TGCGCCAGCAGCTCCCGTAAATGGGGAGGGCAGGGGCCGCCGTTGAACTACGAGCAGTACTTC. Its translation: CASSSRKWGGQGPPLNYEQYF.

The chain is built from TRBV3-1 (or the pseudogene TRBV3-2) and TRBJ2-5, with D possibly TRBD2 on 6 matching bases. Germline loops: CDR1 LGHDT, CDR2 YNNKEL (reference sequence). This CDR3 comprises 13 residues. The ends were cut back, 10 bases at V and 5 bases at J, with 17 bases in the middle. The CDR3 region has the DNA TGTGCCACCGCGGGGATATCTGGGGAGACCCAGTACTTC. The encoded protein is CATAGISGETQYF.

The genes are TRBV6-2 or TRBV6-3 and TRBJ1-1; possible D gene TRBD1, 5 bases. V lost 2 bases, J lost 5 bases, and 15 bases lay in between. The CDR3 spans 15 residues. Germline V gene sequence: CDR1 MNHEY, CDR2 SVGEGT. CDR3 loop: CASSYGAGRRTEAFF. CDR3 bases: TGTGCCAGCAGTTACGGGGCAGGTAGGCGGACTGAAGCTTTCTTT.

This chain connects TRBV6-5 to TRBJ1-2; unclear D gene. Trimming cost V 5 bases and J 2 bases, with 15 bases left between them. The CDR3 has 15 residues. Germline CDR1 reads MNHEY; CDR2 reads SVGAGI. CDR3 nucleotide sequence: TGTGCCAGCAGTCCCGGCCACCCGACGAACTATGGCTACACCTTC. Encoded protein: CASSPGHPTNYGYTF.

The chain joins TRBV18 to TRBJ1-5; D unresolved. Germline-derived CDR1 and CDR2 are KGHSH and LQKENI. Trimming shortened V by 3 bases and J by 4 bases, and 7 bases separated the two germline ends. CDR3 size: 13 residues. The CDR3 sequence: CASSPRGNQPQHF. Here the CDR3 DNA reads TGTGCCAGCTCACCGCGAGGGAATCAGCCCCAGCATTTT.

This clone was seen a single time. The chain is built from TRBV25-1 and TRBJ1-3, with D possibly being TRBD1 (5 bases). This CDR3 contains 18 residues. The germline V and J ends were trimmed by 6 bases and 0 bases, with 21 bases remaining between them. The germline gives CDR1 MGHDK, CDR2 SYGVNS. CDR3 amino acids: CASSSTSGSRVSGNTIYF. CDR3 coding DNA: TGTGCCAGCAGCTCAACCTCTGGGAGCAGGGTCTCTGGAAACACCATATATTTT.

The CDR3 coding sequence is TGTGCCAGCAGCGAATTGAGGGGCGGGTATGAAAAACTGTTTTTT. It encodes CASSELRGGYEKLFF. The chain uses TRBV3-1 (or the pseudogene TRBV3-2) and TRBJ1-4; a possible D gene is TRBD1 (5 bases). This CDR3 is built from 15 residues. Trimming took 5 bases from V and 6 from J, leaving 16 bases between them. Germline CDR1 and CDR2: LGHDT and YNNKEL (reference sequence).

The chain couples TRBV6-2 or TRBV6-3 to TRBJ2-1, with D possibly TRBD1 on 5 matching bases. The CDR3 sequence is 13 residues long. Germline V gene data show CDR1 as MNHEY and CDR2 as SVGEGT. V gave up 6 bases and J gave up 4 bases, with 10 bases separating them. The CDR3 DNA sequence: TGTGCCAGCAGCAAGACAGAATACAATGAGCAGTTCTTC. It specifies CASSKTEYNEQFF.

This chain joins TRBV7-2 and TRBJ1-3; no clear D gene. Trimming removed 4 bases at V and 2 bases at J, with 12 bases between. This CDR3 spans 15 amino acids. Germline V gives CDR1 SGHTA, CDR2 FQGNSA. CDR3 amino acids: CASSSAWGTGNTIYF. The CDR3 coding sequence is TGTGCCAGCAGCTCAGCGTGGGGTACTGGAAACACCATATATTTT. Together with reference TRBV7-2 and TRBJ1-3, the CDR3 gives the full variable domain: GAGVSQSPSNKVTEKGKDVELRCDPISGHTALYWYRQSLGQGLEFLIYFQGNSAPDKSGLPSDRFSAERTGGSVSTLTIQRTQQEDSAVYLCASSSAWGTGNTIYFGEGSWLTVV.

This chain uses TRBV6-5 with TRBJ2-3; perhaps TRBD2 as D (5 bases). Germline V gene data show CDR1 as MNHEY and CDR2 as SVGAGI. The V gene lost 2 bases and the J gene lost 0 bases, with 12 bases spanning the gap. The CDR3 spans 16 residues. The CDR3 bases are TGTGCCAGCAGTTACGTCCGGGGTACTAGCACAGATACGCAGTATTTT. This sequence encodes CASSYVRGTSTDTQYF.

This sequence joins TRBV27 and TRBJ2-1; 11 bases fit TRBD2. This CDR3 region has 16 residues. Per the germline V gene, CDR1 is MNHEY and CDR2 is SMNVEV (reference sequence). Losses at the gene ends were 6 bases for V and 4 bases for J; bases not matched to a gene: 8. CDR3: CASSRGTSGLYNEQFF. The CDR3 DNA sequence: TGTGCCAGCAGCCGGGGGACTAGCGGTCTGTACAATGAGCAGTTCTTC.

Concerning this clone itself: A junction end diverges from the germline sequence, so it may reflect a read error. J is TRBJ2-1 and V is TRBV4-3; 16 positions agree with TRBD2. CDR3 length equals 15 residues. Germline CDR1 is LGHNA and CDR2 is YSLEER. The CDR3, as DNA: TGCGCCAGCAGCCATGGGACTAGCGGGAGGGCCGTCATGATCTTC. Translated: CASSHGTSGRAVMIF.